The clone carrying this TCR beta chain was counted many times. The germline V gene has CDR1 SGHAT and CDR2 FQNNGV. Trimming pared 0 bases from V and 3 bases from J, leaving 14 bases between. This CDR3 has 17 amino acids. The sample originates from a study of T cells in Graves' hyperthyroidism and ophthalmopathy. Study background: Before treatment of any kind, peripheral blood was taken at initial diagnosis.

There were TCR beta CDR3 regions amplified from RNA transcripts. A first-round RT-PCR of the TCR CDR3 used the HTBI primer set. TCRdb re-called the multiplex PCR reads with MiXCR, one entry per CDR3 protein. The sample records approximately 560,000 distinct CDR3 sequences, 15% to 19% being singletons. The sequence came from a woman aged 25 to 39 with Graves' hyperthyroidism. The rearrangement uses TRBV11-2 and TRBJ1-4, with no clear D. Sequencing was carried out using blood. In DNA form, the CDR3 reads TGTGCCAGCAGCTTAGACGGGGTAGGAAGCTCTAATGAAAAACTGTTTTTT. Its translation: CASSLDGVGSSNEKLFF.